This TCR beta chain came from a study of T cell repertoires in cytomegalovirus infection. At the level of the study: HLA-C-restricted CMV epitopes, recently identified, and well-studied HLA-B-restricted ones were used by the study. A matching HLA type, together with CMV infection, was signaled by public TCR beta signatures.

In the case of this clonotype: Its specificity is not known.

MiXCR, applied by TCRdb to the reads, yields one record per CDR3 protein. This table has 640,000 or so distinct CDR3 sequences, around 31% appearing once. Study conclusions and caveats: CMV-specific TCR beta clonotypes restricted by HLA-C dominated the ex vivo response.

The sequenced sample was cultured PBMCs, obtained from culture after CMV antigen stimulation. The clonotype was recovered from a human donor in good health (CMV status not recorded). Some clones in this sample may be carry-over from other donors' samples.

CDR3 sequence: CASSQGVNQPQHF. As DNA, the CDR3 is TGCGCCAGCAGCCAAGGGGTAAATCAGCCCCAGCATTTT. The chain uses TRBV4-1 and TRBJ1-5; D call uncertain. V was shortened by 1 base and J by 4 bases, with 5 bases between the two germline ends. The CDR3 spans 13 residues. CDR1 and CDR2 from the germline V gene are MGHRA and YSYEKL.